This T cell receptor (beta chain) was observed in a study of tissue T cells after allogeneic stem cell transplantation. Noted time point: mouse harvest day 14 after allogeneic transplant. The graft held 10^6 splenic CD5+ T cells and 10^7 T-cell-depleted bone marrow cells. Study conclusions and caveats: Some tissue clones might be persisting host cells; their alloreactivity or antigen specificity was not determined.

To note about this clone: Antigen: not known. Gene labels here are mouse ones. The CDR3 end lies 1 residue beyond the end of the read and is filled in from the germline J gene.

Data came from immunoSEQ multiplex PCR; TCRdb stores just in-frame clones and leaves some out. The sample consists of a few thousand clones, 40% to 55% of them appearing once. Per germline, CDR1 SGHND and CDR2 FRSKSL. The CDR3 is 15 amino acids. Trimming cost V 6 bases and J 1 base; bases outside gene matches: 3. The source material was gut tissue. The chain combines TRBV15 with TRBJ2-3; 11 bases agree with TRBD2. The receptor was isolated from a female BALB/c mouse given C57BL/6 T cells with graft-versus-host disease after an allogeneic hematopoietic cell transplant. The CDR3 sequence is CASRPDWGGAETLYF. CDR3 DNA, as far as it was read: TGTGCCAGCAGACCGGACTGGGGGGGTGCAGAAACGCTGTAT.